These 20 T cell receptor beta chains came from one sample sequenced in a study of blood T cell repertoires in COVID-19. The table came from immunoSEQ multiplex PCR; TCRdb's copy has only in-frame clones and leaves some out. The sample comprises fewer than 400,000 clones, roughly 86% of which are singletons, and about 2% rests with the top ten. Input material: peripheral blood. Every receptor here comes from a woman aged 25 to 39 with COVID-19, enrolled during active disease.

The V call is TRBV18, the J call TRBJ1-6; TRBD1 agrees at 10 bases. Per the germline V gene, CDR1 is KGHSH and CDR2 is LQKENI. The CDR3 covers 14 residues. The V gene end was trimmed by 5 bases and the J gene end by 11 bases; junction bases not matched to a gene: 6. CDR3 coding DNA: TGTGCCAGCTCAGGGGACAGGGGAACTACACCCCTCCACTTT. Translating it yields CASSGDRGTTPLHF.

The V gene is TRBV28, the J gene TRBJ2-3; tentative D call: TRBD2 (6 bases). The V gene lost 8 bases and the J gene lost 6 bases, with 15 bases spanning the gap. This CDR3 spans 13 amino acids. CDR1 and CDR2 from the germline V gene are MDHEN and SYDVKM. The CDR3 spells CASLTPRGDTQYF. In DNA form, the CDR3 reads TGTGCCAGCCTTACCCCACGGGGGGATACGCAGTATTTT.

The V and J genes are TRBV7-9 and TRBJ2-7; 10 bases map to TRBD2. Germline values: CDR1 SEHNR, CDR2 FQNEAQ (reference sequence). With 5 bases clipped from V and 0 bases from J, the junction kept 7 bases outside the gene matches. This CDR3 comprises 16 residues. CDR3 protein: CASSPNSGGISYEQYF. The CDR3 DNA is TGTGCCAGCAGCCCAAATAGCGGGGGGATCTCCTACGAGCAGTACTTC.

This clone has only one observation. J is TRBJ1-4 and V is TRBV3-1 (or the pseudogene TRBV3-2); unclear D gene. The CDR3 is 14 residues long. The V gene's germline CDR1 is LGHDT and CDR2 YNNKEL (reference sequence). V was shortened by 0 bases and J by 8 bases, with 10 bases between the two germline ends. CDR3: CASSQEHPREKLFF. The CDR3 DNA follows: TGTGCCAGCAGCCAAGAACACCCGAGGGAAAAACTGTTTTTT.

Here the CDR3 DNA reads TGCGCCAGCAGCTCCGGACAGGGCAGGTGGGAGACCCAGTACTTC. Its translation is CASSSGQGRWETQYF. The J gene is TRBJ2-5, the V gene TRBV4-1, with TRBD1 matching over 8 bases. The CDR3 length is 15 residues. V shed 5 bases and J 5 bases; nucleotides not matched to a gene: 10. CDR1 and CDR2 from the germline V gene are MGHRA and YSYEKL.

The chain combines TRBV27 with TRBJ1-1, with 8 positions matching TRBD1. V lost 0 bases and J lost 6; bases outside the gene matches: 6. The CDR3 spans 15 residues. Looked up from germline, CDR1 is MNHEY and CDR2 is SMNVEV (reference sequence). The CDR3 DNA follows: TGTGCCAGCAGTTTATCGGCGACAGGGGCCCCTGAAGCTTTCTTT. Residues: CASSLSATGAPEAFF.

The chain combines TRBV12-5 with TRBJ2-5; TRBD1 matches at 8 bases. V shed 5 bases and J 3 bases; nucleotides not matched to a gene: 11. The CDR3 runs 16 residues. CDR1 is LGHNT, CDR2 FRNRAP, per germline. The CDR3 reads CASGPGQGPGKETQYF. The CDR3 bases are TGTGCTAGTGGTCCTGGACAGGGACCGGGAAAAGAGACCCAGTACTTC.

J is TRBJ2-7 and V is TRBV7-9, with 11 nucleotides matching TRBD2. Looked up from germline, CDR1 is SEHNR and CDR2 is FQNEAQ (reference sequence). The CDR3 contains 17 residues. J was trimmed by 2 bases and V by 1 base; bases with no gene match: 7. CDR3 loop: CASSLGPLAGGAYEQYV. The DNA of the CDR3 is TGTGCCAGCAGCTTAGGACCCCTAGCGGGGGGTGCCTACGAGCAGTACGTC.

The chain carries TRBV3-1 (or the pseudogene TRBV3-2) and TRBJ1-1; D remains unclear. V was trimmed by 0 bases and J by 6 bases, leaving 8 bases between them. The germline V gene encodes CDR1 LGHDT and CDR2 YNNKEL (reference sequence). The CDR3 is 13 residues long. CDR3 protein: CASSQDLGSEAFF. Here the CDR3 DNA reads TGTGCCAGCAGCCAAGATCTTGGCTCTGAAGCTTTCTTT.

V usage is TRBV11-3 and J usage is TRBJ1-2; 7 nucleotides match TRBD1. Germline trimming cut 5 bases from V and 4 bases from J; bases unmatched to any gene: 10. CDR1 is SGHNT and CDR2 is YENEEA in the germline V gene. The CDR3 spans 15 residues. The CDR3 region is CASSPQTGNSYGYTF. DNA of the CDR3: TGTGCCAGCAGCCCCCAGACAGGGAATTCCTATGGCTACACCTTC.

V usage is TRBV4-1 and J usage is TRBJ1-2, with 7 bases fitting TRBD1. The CDR3 is 15 amino acids. The J segment lost 3 bases and the V segment lost 4 bases, leaving 8 bases of the junction unmatched. CDR1 and CDR2 (germline): MGHRA, YSYEKL. The CDR3 region has the DNA TGCGCCAGCAGCCCGGAACAGGGGCGGCACTATGGCTACACCTTC. It yields the protein CASSPEQGRHYGYTF.

This rearrangement joins TRBV6-5 to TRBJ2-1; maybe TRBD2 (6 bases). CDR1 and CDR2 from the germline V gene are MNHEY and SVGAGI. V lost 2 bases to trimming and J lost 2 bases, with 10 bases between them. This CDR3 has 15 residues. CDR3 DNA: TGTGCCAGCAGTTACGGGGGGTTGGCCTACAATGAGCAGTTCTTC. Its translation: CASSYGGLAYNEQFF.

This clone was recorded only once. The CDR3 region has the DNA TGTGCCAGCAGTTCGAAAGGGGCCTCCAATCAGCCCCAGCATTTT. It codes for CASSSKGASNQPQHF. This chain links TRBV27 with TRBJ1-5; D might be TRBD1 (5 bases). Per the germline V gene, CDR1 is MNHEY and CDR2 is SMNVEV (reference sequence). CDR3 length equals 15 residues. V was cut by 4 bases and J by 3 bases, with 13 bases left in between.

This chain links TRBV19 with TRBJ1-4, with a possible D match to TRBD1 (5 bases). Germline CDR1 and CDR2: LNHDA and SQIVND (reference sequence). The CDR3 runs 18 residues. The V end was cut by 6 bases, the J end by 0 bases, with 20 bases between. CDR3 nucleotides: TGTGCCAGTAGCCCCCGATTGACAGCGCATGCAACTAATGAAAAACTGTTTTTT. It yields the protein CASSPRLTAHATNEKLFF.

This clone appeared a single time. The chain employs TRBV27 and TRBJ2-2; possibly TRBD2 for D (6 bases). CDR3 size: 15 residues. Germline lookup yields CDR1 MNHEY and CDR2 SMNVEV (reference sequence). Trimming shortened V by 4 bases and J by 6 bases, and 15 bases separated the two germline ends. The CDR3 region is CASSWRGLRAGELFF. The CDR3 DNA is TGTGCCAGCAGTTGGAGGGGCTTGAGGGCCGGGGAGCTGTTTTTT.

The chain recombines TRBV11-2 with TRBJ2-3; a weak D match, TRBD1 (5 bases). CDR3 length: 14 residues. Germline V gene data show CDR1 as SGHAT and CDR2 as FQNNGV. The V and J ends lost 4 bases and 2 bases respectively, with 10 bases between them. Written as DNA, the CDR3 is TGTGCCAGCAGCTGGGGCCCTAACACAGATACGCAGTATTTT. Translating it yields CASSWGPNTDTQYF.

The rearrangement joins TRBV11-2 to TRBJ1-1, with 7 bases identical to TRBD1. Trimming at V came to 5 bases and at J to 3 bases, leaving 18 bases not matched to a gene. This CDR3 region has 18 residues. Germline CDR1 is SGHAT and CDR2 is FQNNGV. CDR3 DNA sequence: TGTGCCAGCAGCCAAAGGAGGGTCGGAGGGGGCGCGGACACTGAAGCTTTCTTT. Amino acid sequence: CASSQRRVGGGADTEAFF. Combining the CDR3 with reference TRBV11-2 and TRBJ1-1 gives the whole variable domain EAGVAQSPRYKIIEKRQSVAFWCNPISGHATLYWYQQILGQGPKLLIQFQNNGVVDDSQLPKDRFSAERLKGVDSTLKIQPAKLEDSAVYLCASSQRRVGGGADTEAFFGQGTRLTVV.

The J gene is TRBJ2-5, the V gene TRBV11-2, with 10 bases fitting TRBD1. Germline V gene lookup returns CDR1 SGHAT and CDR2 FQNNGV. V lost 5 bases, J lost 5 bases, and 8 bases stayed unmatched. The CDR3 loop spans 15 amino acids. The CDR3 loop reads CASSTRTGGMETQYF. The CDR3 DNA follows: TGTGCCAGCAGCACGAGGACAGGGGGTATGGAGACCCAGTACTTC.

The V and J genes are TRBV4-3 and TRBJ1-5; D is possibly TRBD1 (6 bases). This CDR3 has 17 residues. Germline V gene sequence: CDR1 LGHNA, CDR2 YSLEER. V was trimmed by 0 bases and J by 2 bases, leaving 14 bases between them. The DNA for the CDR3 is TGCGCCAGCAGCCAAGAGTGGGGGGGGCGCGGCAATCAGCCCCAGCATTTT. Amino acid sequence: CASSQEWGGRGNQPQHF.

The chain carries TRBV27 and TRBJ1-6; TRBD1 matches at 7 bases. V shed 10 bases and J 7 bases; nucleotides not matched to a gene: 19. There are 17 residues in the CDR3. CDR1 MNHEY and CDR2 SMNVEV come from the germline V gene (reference sequence). The CDR3 DNA reads TGTGCCACCAGCCGAGGGGGCGGAAAGATAGGAAATTCACCCCTCCACTTT. Translated, it gives CATSRGGGKIGNSPLHF.